This T cell receptor (beta chain) originates from a study of cytomegalovirus exposure and HLA in healthy donors. Study at large: Of all 400 or so donors who were genotyped, about 84% belonged to the Caucasian-associated ancestry cluster. Study-level results: The study dropped some indistinguishable V segments, TRBV6-2 and TRBV6-3 among them. In a later analysis, around 18,000 TCR beta sequences were associated with HLA alleles at 0.05 false discovery rate. About 90% or about 30% of the time was how often most TCR beta V segments were productive, according to an earlier analysis.

The CDR3 has 14 residues. V lost 4 bases, J lost 5 bases, and 15 bases lay in between. Germline V CDR1 and CDR2: SGHNT, YENEEA. The PCR was carried out with 60 Vbeta primers and 13 Jbeta primers. Clones were sequenced by immunoSEQ multiplex PCR, and TCRdb holds only the in-frame ones, with some missing. Of around 150,000 clones listed, around 69% are singletons. Note on this clone: The antigen remains unidentified.

The rearrangement joins TRBV11-3 to TRBJ2-7; possible D gene TRBD2, 5 bases. Sequenced sample: PBMCs. This TCR derives from a woman aged 30 to 39 in good health and CMV-seronegative. CDR3 coding DNA: TGTGCCAGCAGCTCGCATGCGGGTTCAGACGAGCAGTACTTC. Encoded protein: CASSSHAGSDEQYF.